This TCR beta chain was observed in a study of T cell repertoires in cytomegalovirus infection. At the level of the study: Recently identified HLA-C-restricted CMV epitopes were among the peptides used. CMV infection plus the matching HLA type was flagged by public TCR beta signatures.

V dropped 4 bases and J dropped 4; count of bases not matched to a gene: 10. The germline CDR1 and CDR2 sequences are SEHNR and FQNEAQ (reference sequence). This CDR3 is built from 15 residues. Study findings and constraints: People with CMV and the relevant HLA were identified by cumulative public TCR beta family frequency.

Worth noting for this clonotype: What it binds is not known.

TCRdb re-called the reads with MiXCR, one entry per CDR3 protein. This sample has about 110,000 distinct CDR3 sequences; about 30% occur once, and the top ten carry about 81%. This sequence joins TRBV7-9 and TRBJ2-7; 7 bases fit TRBD1. Material: CD8+ T cells from cultured PBMCs, obtained from culture after CMV antigen stimulation. This TCR derives from a human donor in good health (CMV status not recorded). Some clones in this sample may be carry-over from other donors' samples. The CDR3 loop is CASSSIVTGKYEQYF. The CDR3 nucleotides are TGTGCCAGCAGCTCCATCGTGACAGGGAAGTACGAGCAGTACTTC.